The clone carrying this TCR beta chain was seen once. As yet, its antigen is unknown. Second doses that came at about 4 or about 12 weeks were put together. This specimen belongs to a study of T cell responses to AZD1222 COVID-19 vaccine. Germline V gene lookup returns CDR1 MGHRA and CDR2 YSYEKL. The length of the CDR3 is 16 residues. V was cut by 5 bases and J by 3 bases, with 20 bases left in between. Here immunoSEQ multiplex PCR was the method, and the copy in TCRdb shows in-frame clones only, minus some. The table includes roughly 120,000 clones, around 93% detected once. The study, taken as a whole, reports: Researchers report vaccine-associated CD4 TCRs spanning spike, with dominance at 160-218 and 743-854.

V is TRBV4-1 and J is TRBJ2-7, with TRBD1 as a possible D gene (6 bases). The sequence came from an adult who received the AZD1222 COVID-19 vaccine. Sequences were derived from peripheral blood, sampled 28 days after the second AZD1222 dose. CDR3 protein: CASSEGAVTGRYEQYF. The CDR3 coding sequence is TGCGCCAGCAGCGAAGGGGCTGTGACAGGTCGCTACGAGCAGTACTTC.